The clone carrying this T cell receptor (beta chain) occurred once. This CDR3 has 15 amino acids. Germline V lookup: CDR1 SGHKS, CDR2 YYEKEE (reference sequence). V was cut by 4 bases and J by 4 bases, with 17 bases left in between. The data stem from a study of shared T cell receptors in the human thymus. Using immunoSEQ multiplex PCR, the repertoire was profiled, and TCRdb retains in-frame clones only, with some absent. There are 550,000 to 800,000 clones in the sample; approximately 85% occur only once, and approximately 0.01% lies in the top ten. Separately, the same data were catalogued under a study of human thymus T cells. That report notes: Donation was from healthy Finnish infants who were having corrective surgery that addressed congenital heart defects. Corrective heart surgery yielded resections, and these provided the thymus tissue. Thymic and blood repertoires seemed to show skewed V and J gene use. As related research reported, thymic repertoires overlapped highly among unrelated individuals.

Sequencing used thymocytes. V is TRBV5-5 and J is TRBJ2-5; TRBD2 is a possible D gene (5 bases). The sequence was obtained from a girl in the first two years of life with a congenital heart defect. CDR3 amino acids: CASSPGIESRETQYF. Written as DNA, the CDR3 is TGTGCCAGCAGCCCCGGGATCGAATCACGAGAGACCCAGTACTTC. The complete variable domain, with remaining parts taken from reference TRBV5-5 and TRBJ2-5, reads DAGVTQSPTHLIKTRGQQVTLRCSPISGHKSVSWYQQVLGQGPQFIFQYYEKEERGRGNFPDRFSARQFPNYSSELNVNALLLGDSALYLCASSPGIESRETQYFGPGTRLLVL.